This T cell receptor beta chain was found in a study of T cell responses to AZD1222 COVID-19 vaccine. Libraries were prepared by immunoSEQ multiplex PCR; TCRdb keeps only in-frame clonotypes and omits some of them. The sample lists 84,000 or so clones, more than 70% seen once, with 2.2% in the top ten. Trimming at V came to 2 bases and at J to 8 bases, leaving 4 bases not matched to a gene. Germline loops: CDR1 SGDLS, CDR2 YYNGEE. The CDR3 contains 14 residues. Specimen: peripheral blood, collected on day 0 of AZD1222 vaccination. The TCR comes from an adult in good health. The V and J genes are TRBV9 and TRBJ1-6; 7 bases align to TRBD1. The CDR3 DNA reads TGTGCCAGCAGCGTGCACAGGGGTGATTCACCCCTCCACTTT. It translates to CASSVHRGDSPLHF.